This T cell receptor beta chain was observed in a study of beta chain features in type 1 diabetes. Expressed TCRB transcripts were sequenced because the isolated RNA had all been reverse transcribed beforehand. Profiling relied on immunoSEQ multiplex PCR, and the TCRdb table lists in-frame clones only, not all of them. The sample holds roughly 700,000 clones, around an eighth seen once. Regarding the study as a whole: Moderate yet significant TCRB CDR3 shortening was seen in Type 1 diabetes patients in all four CD4+ subsets. Patients' naive, central memory and regulatory TCRB repertoires appeared more alike than those of healthy donors.

Turning to this clone: What it recognizes is unknown.

The CDR3 runs to 15 residues. V shed 2 bases and J 5 bases; nucleotides not matched to a gene: 8. Germline lookup yields CDR1 SSHAT and CDR2 FNYEAQ (reference sequence). The sequenced sample was naive CD4+ T cells from blood. This receptor was obtained from a man between 18 and 35 years old with type 1 diabetes. J is TRBJ2-5 and V is TRBV7-7, with 7 nucleotides matching TRBD2. CDR3 coding DNA: TGTGCCAGCAGCTTACTTGGCAGGGAGGGGGAGACCCAGTACTTC. It is translated as CASSLLGREGETQYF.